This entry is about one T cell receptor (beta chain). The antigen is undetermined. TCR beta CDR3 regions were amplified from RNA transcripts. In the first-round RT-PCR of the TCR CDR3, the HTBI primer set was used. TCRdb ran MiXCR on the multiplex PCR reads and lists one entry per CDR3 protein. The sample lists about 540,000 distinct CDR3 sequences, 35% to 55% seen once, with 8.2% in the top ten. The data derive from a study of T cells in Graves' hyperthyroidism and ophthalmopathy. Study-wide findings and caveats: Within blood appeared most thyroid clonotypes that had expanded above 0.001. A model using 13 V-J features told ophthalmopathy apart from stable hyperthyroidism.

The CDR3 spans 14 residues. V lost 7 bases to trimming and J lost 5 bases, with 19 bases between them. CDR1 and CDR2 from the germline V gene are SGHRS and YFSETQ. The definition of stable Graves' hyperthyroidism was no ophthalmopathy progression within 18 months. Each patient was aged 18 to 65 and had newly diagnosed hyperthyroidism of under 2 months' duration. The sample comprised peripheral blood or thyroid tissue (not recorded which). The chain joins TRBV5-1 to TRBJ2-7; D might be TRBD2 (6 bases). This clonotype originated in a woman between 18 and 29 years old with Graves' hyperthyroidism. The CDR3 spells CASQPGLKDHEQYF. The CDR3 DNA is TGCGCCAGCCAACCTGGACTAAAGGATCACGAGCAGTACTTC.